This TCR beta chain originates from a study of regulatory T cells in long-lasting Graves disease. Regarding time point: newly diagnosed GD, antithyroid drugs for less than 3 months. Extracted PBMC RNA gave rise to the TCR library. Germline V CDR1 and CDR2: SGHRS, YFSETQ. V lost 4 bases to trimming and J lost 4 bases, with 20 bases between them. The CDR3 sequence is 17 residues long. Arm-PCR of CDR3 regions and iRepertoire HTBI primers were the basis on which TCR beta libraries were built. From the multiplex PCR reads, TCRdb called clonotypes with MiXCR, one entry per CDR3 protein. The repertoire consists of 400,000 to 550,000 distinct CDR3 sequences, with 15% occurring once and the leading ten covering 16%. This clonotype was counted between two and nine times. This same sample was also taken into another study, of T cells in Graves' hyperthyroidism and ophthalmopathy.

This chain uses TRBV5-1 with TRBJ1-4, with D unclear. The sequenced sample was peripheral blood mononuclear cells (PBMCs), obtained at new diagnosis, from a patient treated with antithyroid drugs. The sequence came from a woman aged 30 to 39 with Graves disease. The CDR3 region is CASSPTVGQANNEKLFF. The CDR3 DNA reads TGCGCCAGCAGCCCGACCGTCGGGCAGGCAAATAATGAAAAACTGTTTTTT.